The 14 T cell receptor beta chains reported below all come from one sample, sequenced in a study of T cell responses to AZD1222 COVID-19 vaccine. Assay: immunoSEQ multiplex PCR; the TCRdb copy retains only in-frame clones and omits some. Of around 170,000 clones listed, about nine tenths are singletons. The sample was peripheral blood, taken on day 0 of AZD1222 vaccination. These receptors were obtained from an adult in good health.

Only a few counts were recorded for this clone. The chain carries TRBV6-5 and TRBJ1-1; a weak D match, TRBD1 (6 bases). Trimming stripped 2 bases from V and 5 bases from J, with 9 bases between. The CDR3 totals 13 residues. Germline assignment: CDR1 MNHEY and CDR2 SVGAGI. The CDR3 DNA is TGTGCCAGCAGTTACCCAGGGGAGACTGAAGCTTTCTTT. It translates to CASSYPGETEAFF.

The chain combines TRBV5-1 with TRBJ1-4; TRBD1 matches at 7 bases. Germline CDR1 reads SGHRS; CDR2 reads YFSETQ. The junction had 8 bases not matched to a gene; V was cut back by 4 bases and J by 8 bases. This CDR3 is 14 amino acids long. The CDR3 sequence: CASSPGQEPEKLFF. CDR3 nucleotides: TGCGCCAGCAGCCCTGGACAGGAACCCGAAAAACTGTTTTTT.

The gene calls are TRBV6-2 or TRBV6-3 and TRBJ2-7, with D tentatively TRBD2 (5 bases). The CDR3 is 16 amino acids. Germline CDR1 MNHEY, CDR2 SVGEGT. Trimming left V 5 bases short and J 0 bases short, with 17 bases between. The CDR3 loop reads CASSPLAPRSSYEQYF. The CDR3 nucleotides are TGTGCCAGCAGTCCCCTAGCCCCCAGGAGCTCCTACGAGCAGTACTTC.

The CDR3 sequence: CASRLGGFNQPQHF. In DNA form, the CDR3 reads TGTGCCAGCAGGCTGGGGGGATTCAATCAGCCCCAGCATTTT. V is TRBV6-5 and J is TRBJ1-5, with D tentatively TRBD1 (5 bases). CDR1 is MNHEY and CDR2 is SVGAGI in the germline V gene. The CDR3 is 14 residues long. The ends were cut back, 6 bases at V and 3 bases at J, with 12 bases in the middle.

The chain combines TRBV28 with TRBJ2-7, with D perhaps matching TRBD2 (6 bases). This CDR3 spans 15 amino acids. Germline V gene sequence: CDR1 MDHEN, CDR2 SYDVKM. Trimming cost V 3 bases and J 3 bases, with 15 bases left between them. The CDR3 DNA sequence: TGTGCCAGCAGTTTCCCCGGAGGGGCCAACTACGAGCAGTACTTC. This sequence encodes CASSFPGGANYEQYF.

The chain couples TRBV15 to TRBJ2-7; D gene unclear. V was pared by 6 bases and J by 9 bases, with 3 bases between. CDR3 length equals 8 residues. CDR1 and CDR2 from the germline V gene are LNHNV and YYDKDF (reference sequence). The CDR3 DNA reads as TGTGCCACCAGGGGGCAGTACTTC. Translation gives CATRGQYF.

The CDR3 loop is CASSPLRDRDDSPLHF. CDR3 in DNA: TGTGCCAGCAGCCCCCTTAGGGACAGGGATGATTCACCCCTCCACTTT. This chain links TRBV6-6 with TRBJ1-6; 9 bases line up with TRBD1. This CDR3 is built from 16 residues. Losses at the gene ends were 6 bases for V and 8 bases for J; bases not matched to a gene: 11. The germline V gene has CDR1 MNHNY and CDR2 SVGAGI (reference sequence).

The chain links TRBV11-2 to TRBJ1-2; D gene uncertain. Deletions cut 6 bases from V and 4 bases from J, with 9 bases between. The CDR3 runs to 12 residues. From germline, CDR1 is SGHAT and CDR2 FQNNGV. The CDR3 DNA follows: TGTGCCAGCAGTTCCGGACTCTATGGCTACACCTTC. Encoded protein: CASSSGLYGYTF.

The gene calls are TRBV19 and TRBJ1-5, with 11 bases aligning to TRBD1. The CDR3 spans 16 residues. With 6 bases clipped from V and 5 bases from J, the junction kept 9 bases outside the gene matches. Germline CDR1 LNHDA, CDR2 SQIVND (reference sequence). This chain's CDR3 is CASRRSGTGGDQPQHF. The CDR3 coding sequence is TGTGCCAGTAGGCGCAGCGGGACAGGGGGTGATCAGCCCCAGCATTTT.

This chain connects TRBV9 to TRBJ1-1; no reliable D call. V shed 0 bases and J shed 2 bases, with 11 bases lying between them. Germline V lookup: CDR1 SGDLS, CDR2 YYNGEE. The CDR3 loop spans 15 amino acids. The CDR3 nucleotides are TGTGCCAGCAGCGTAGGGAGCGGTATCAACACTGAAGCTTTCTTT. Translated, it gives CASSVGSGINTEAFF.

J is TRBJ2-7 and V is TRBV6-5; D remains ambiguous. The V gene's germline CDR1 is MNHEY and CDR2 SVGAGI. The CDR3 has 14 residues. V was clipped by 6 bases and J by 0 bases, with 12 bases between them. This CDR3 is CASRAVFSSYEQYF. Written as DNA, the CDR3 is TGTGCCAGCAGGGCAGTCTTCAGCTCCTACGAGCAGTACTTC.

The chain combines TRBV6-5 with TRBJ1-6; D ambiguous. V shed 7 bases and J shed 3 bases, with 13 bases lying between them. The CDR3 spans 15 residues. Germline CDR1 is MNHEY and CDR2 is SVGAGI. The CDR3 here is CASKDLLIYNSPLHF. The CDR3 DNA reads as TGTGCCAGCAAGGATCTTCTCATCTATAATTCACCCCTCCACTTT.

The chain couples TRBV28 to TRBJ2-7; 7 nucleotides line up with TRBD2. The junction had 11 bases not matched to a gene; V was cut back by 5 bases and J by 4 bases. Germline CDR1 and CDR2: MDHEN and SYDVKM. This CDR3 comprises 15 residues. The CDR3 protein is CASSARWGGKYEQYF. DNA for the CDR3: TGTGCCAGCAGTGCCCGTTGGGGGGGTAAATACGAGCAGTACTTC. The entire variable domain, with the rest obtained from reference TRBV28 and TRBJ2-7, is as follows: DVKVTQSSRYLVKRTGEKVFLECVQDMDHENMFWYRQDPGLGLRLIYFSYDVKMKEKGDIPEGYSVSREKKERFSLILESASTNQTSMYLCASSARWGGKYEQYFGPGTRLTVT.

This chain joins TRBV7-9 and TRBJ2-3; TRBD2 matches 13 bases. This CDR3 has 16 amino acids. V shed 4 bases and J 1 base; nucleotides not matched to a gene: 2. The germline V gene has CDR1 SEHNR and CDR2 FQNEAQ (reference sequence). The CDR3 sequence is CASSSGTSGGTDTQYF. The CDR3 DNA reads TGTGCCAGCAGCTCCGGGACTAGCGGGGGCACAGATACGCAGTATTTT. Combining the CDR3 with reference TRBV7-9 and TRBJ2-3 gives the whole variable domain DTGVSQNPRHKITKRGQNVTFRCDPISEHNRLYWYRQTLGQGPEFLTYFQNEAQLEKSRLLSDRFSAERPKGSFSTLEIQRTEQGDSAMYLCASSSGTSGGTDTQYFGPGTRLTVL.